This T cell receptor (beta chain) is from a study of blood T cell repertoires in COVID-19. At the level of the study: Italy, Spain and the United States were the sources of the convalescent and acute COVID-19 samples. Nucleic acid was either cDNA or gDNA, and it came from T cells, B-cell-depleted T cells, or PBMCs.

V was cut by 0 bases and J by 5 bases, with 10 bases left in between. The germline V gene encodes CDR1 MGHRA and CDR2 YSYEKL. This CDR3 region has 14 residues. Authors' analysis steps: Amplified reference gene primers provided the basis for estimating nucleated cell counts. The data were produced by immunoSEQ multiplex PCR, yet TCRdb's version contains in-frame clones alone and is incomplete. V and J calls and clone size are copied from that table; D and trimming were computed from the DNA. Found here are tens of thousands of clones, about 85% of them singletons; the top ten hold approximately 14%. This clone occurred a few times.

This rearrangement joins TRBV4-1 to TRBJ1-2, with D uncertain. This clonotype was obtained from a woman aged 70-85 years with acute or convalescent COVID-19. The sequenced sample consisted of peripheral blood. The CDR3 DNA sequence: TGCGCCAGCAGCCAAGACGGGGTAAATTATGGCTACACCTTC. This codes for CASSQDGVNYGYTF.